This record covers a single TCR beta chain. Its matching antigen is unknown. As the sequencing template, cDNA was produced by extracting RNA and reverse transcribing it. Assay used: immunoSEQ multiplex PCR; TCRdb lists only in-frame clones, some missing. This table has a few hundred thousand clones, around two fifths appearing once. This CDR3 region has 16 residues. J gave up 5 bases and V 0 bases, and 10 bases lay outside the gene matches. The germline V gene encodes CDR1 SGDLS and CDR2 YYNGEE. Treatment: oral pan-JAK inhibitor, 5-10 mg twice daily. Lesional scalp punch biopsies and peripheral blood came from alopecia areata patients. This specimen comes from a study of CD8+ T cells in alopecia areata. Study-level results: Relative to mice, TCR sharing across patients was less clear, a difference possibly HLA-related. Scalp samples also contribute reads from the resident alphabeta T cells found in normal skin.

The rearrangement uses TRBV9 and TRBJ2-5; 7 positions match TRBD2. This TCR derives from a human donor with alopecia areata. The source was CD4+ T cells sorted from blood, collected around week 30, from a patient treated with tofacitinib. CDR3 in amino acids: CASSVAGGGTAETQYF. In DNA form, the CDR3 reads TGTGCCAGCAGCGTAGCTGGGGGAGGGACGGCCGAGACCCAGTACTTC.